The present entry profiles one T cell receptor beta chain with its context. The record originates from a study of lymphopenia after photon versus proton radiotherapy. Trimming removed 4 bases from V and 0 bases from J; junction bases left unmatched: 6. Looked up from germline, CDR1 is GTSNPN and CDR2 is SVGIG (reference sequence). The CDR3 runs to 15 residues. The repertoire was sequenced with immunoSEQ multiplex PCR; TCRdb's copy has only in-frame clones and lacks some. The sample has 37,000 or so clones; over 65% are singletons. The specimen was peripheral blood, collected from a patient treated with photon-based radiotherapy. V and J are TRBV30 and TRBJ2-1; 7 bases are a match to TRBD2. This sequence originates from a man aged 50 to 60 with gastric cancer. The CDR3 is CAWTRGTNSYNEQFF. The DNA of the CDR3 is TGTGCCTGGACCCGGGGGACTAACTCCTACAATGAGCAGTTCTTC.